The clone carrying this TCR beta chain was counted between two and nine times. Trimming cost V 3 bases and J 6 bases, with 17 bases left between them. Germline V CDR1 and CDR2: DFQATT, SNEGSKA (reference sequence). This CDR3 is 14 amino acids long. TCRdb recomputed calls from the RT-PCR reads with MiXCR, one row per CDR3 protein. Seen here are fewer than 800,000 distinct CDR3 sequences, 14% observed once, and the top ten hold about 3.9%. The V and J genes are TRBV20-1 and TRBJ1-1; tentative D call: TRBD1 (5 bases). The material sequenced was memory CD4+ T cells from blood. This receptor was taken from a female donor in good health, serving as a healthy control. In nucleotides, the CDR3 is TGCAGTGCTAGCGCCCTGCTGCAGGGCTCTGAAGCTTTCTTT. This encodes CSASALLQGSEAFF.